The sequence of this T cell receptor beta chain was determined in a study of T-cell memory formation after mild COVID-19. TCRdb redid the calling of the 5' RACE reads with MiXCR, one entry per CDR3 protein. This sample has under 600,000 distinct CDR3 sequences, with less than 25% found just once. In germline, CDR1 is LNHDA, CDR2 SQIVND (reference sequence). The CDR3 covers 14 residues. The J segment lost 1 base and the V segment lost 1 base, leaving 0 bases of the junction unmatched. The sequencing sample was made of PBMCs or a T cell subset sorted from them (not recorded which). The rearrangement links TRBV19 to TRBJ1-1; 7 bases map to TRBD1. This TCR was recovered from an adult woman who had mild COVID-19 (a few samples of this study predate the infection). Cell type and time point are not known. CDR3 sequence (DNA): TGTGCCAGTAGTATAGGACAGGGGAACACTGAAGCTTTCTTT. Its translation is CASSIGQGNTEAFF.